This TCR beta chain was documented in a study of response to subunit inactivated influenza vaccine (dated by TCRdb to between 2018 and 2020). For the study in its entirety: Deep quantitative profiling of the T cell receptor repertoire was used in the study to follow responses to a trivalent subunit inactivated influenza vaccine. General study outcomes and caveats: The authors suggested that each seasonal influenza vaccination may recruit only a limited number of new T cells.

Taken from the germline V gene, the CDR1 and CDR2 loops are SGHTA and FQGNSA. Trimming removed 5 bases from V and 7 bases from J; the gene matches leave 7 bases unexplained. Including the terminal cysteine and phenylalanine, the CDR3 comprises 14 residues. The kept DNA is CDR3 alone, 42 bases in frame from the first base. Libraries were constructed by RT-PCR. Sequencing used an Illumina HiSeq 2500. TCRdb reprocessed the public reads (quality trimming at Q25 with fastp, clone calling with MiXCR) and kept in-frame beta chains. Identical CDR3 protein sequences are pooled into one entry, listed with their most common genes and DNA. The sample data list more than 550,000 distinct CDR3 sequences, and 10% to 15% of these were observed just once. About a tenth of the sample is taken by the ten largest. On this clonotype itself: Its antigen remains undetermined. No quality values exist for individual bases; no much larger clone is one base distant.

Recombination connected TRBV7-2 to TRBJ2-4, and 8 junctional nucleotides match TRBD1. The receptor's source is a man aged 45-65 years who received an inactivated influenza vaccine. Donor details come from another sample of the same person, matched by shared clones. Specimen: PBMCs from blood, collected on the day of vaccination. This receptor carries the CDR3 CASSAGTGVNIQYF. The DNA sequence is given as TGTGCCAGCAGCGCCGGGACAGGAGTTAACATTCAGTACTTC. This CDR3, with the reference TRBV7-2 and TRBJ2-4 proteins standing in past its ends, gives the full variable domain GAGVSQSPSNKVTEKGKDVELRCDPISGHTALYWYRQSLGQGLEFLIYFQGNSAPDKSGLPSDRFSAERTGGSVSTLTIQRTQQEDSAVYLCASSAGTGVNIQYFGAGTRLSVL.